These 15 T cell receptor beta chains were sequenced from one sample in a study of T cell responses to AZD1222 COVID-19 vaccine. Sequenced by immunoSEQ multiplex PCR; TCRdb stores in-frame clones only, minus some. The sample comprises some 150,000 clones, approximately 86% of which are singletons, and 6.9% rests with the top ten. Here the sequenced sample was peripheral blood, taken after recovery from COVID-19. These receptor sequences come from an adult who had recovered from COVID-19.

The rearrangement uses TRBV7-2 and TRBJ1-3; weak D call: TRBD1 (6 bases). In germline, CDR1 is SGHTA, CDR2 FQGNSA. V lost 6 bases, J lost 0 bases, and 12 bases lay in between. This CDR3 comprises 15 residues. This CDR3 is CASRIDRSSGNTIYF. The DNA of the CDR3 is TGTGCCAGCAGGATCGACAGGAGCTCTGGAAACACCATATATTTT. The variable domain in full, completed from reference TRBV7-2 and TRBJ1-3, reads GAGVSQSPSNKVTEKGKDVELRCDPISGHTALYWYRQSLGQGLEFLIYFQGNSAPDKSGLPSDRFSAERTGGSVSTLTIQRTQQEDSAVYLCASRIDRSSGNTIYFGEGSWLTVV.

The rearrangement links TRBV20-1 to TRBJ2-5, with TRBD2 as a possible D gene (6 bases). Trimming cost V 2 bases and J 5 bases, with 6 bases left between them. Germline values: CDR1 DFQATT, CDR2 SNEGSKA (reference sequence). The CDR3 spans 11 residues. In DNA form, the CDR3 reads TGCAGTGCTAGAAGCGGGGAGACCCAGTACTTC. It encodes CSARSGETQYF.

This chain uses TRBV1 with TRBJ2-4; the table names TRBD2, a call not compared with the DNA. TRBV1 is flagged as a pseudogene. The CDR3 covers 20 residues. CDR3 bases: TGCACCAGCAGCCTAATCCGGACTAGCGGGGCGCGTCGGGCCAAAAACATTCAGTACTTC. It yields the protein CTSSLIRTSGARRAKNIQYF.

In its sample, this clone was seen once. The genes are TRBV28 and TRBJ1-2; D is unclear. The V gene's germline CDR1 is MDHEN and CDR2 SYDVKM. The CDR3 length is 14 residues. Deletions cut 5 bases from V and 5 bases from J, with 15 bases between. CDR3 loop: CASSPEAGRYGYTF. The CDR3 nucleotides are TGTGCCAGCAGTCCCGAAGCAGGACGATATGGCTACACCTTC.

The CDR3 sequence: CSVGKGMNTEAFF. The CDR3 DNA reads TGCAGCGTCGGAAAGGGGATGAACACTGAAGCTTTCTTT. J is TRBJ1-1 and V is TRBV29-1; D possibly corresponds to TRBD1 (5 bases). CDR1 is SQVTM and CDR2 is ANQGSEA in the germline V gene. The CDR3 length is 13 residues. Trimming stripped 6 bases from V and 0 bases from J, with 11 bases between.

This clone was recorded a few times. V gene TRBV7-3 combines with J gene TRBJ2-1, with TRBD2 matching 14 bases. The V gene's germline CDR1 is SGHTA and CDR2 FQGTGA. Trimming removed 3 bases from V and 7 bases from J; junction bases left unmatched: 2. CDR3 size: 15 residues. The DNA of the CDR3 is TGTGCCAGCAGCTTGACTAGCGGGGGGGCTAATGAGCAGTTCTTC. Protein sequence: CASSLTSGGANEQFF.

This clone was detected a few times. The chain uses TRBV29-1 and TRBJ1-1; no reliable D call. The CDR3 is made up of 13 amino acids. Per the germline V gene, CDR1 is SQVTM and CDR2 is ANQGSEA. V lost 5 bases and J lost 5, with 15 bases in between. The CDR3 nucleotides read TGCAGCGTTCTCAAGGCCCCGAGGACTGAAGCTTTCTTT. This codes for CSVLKAPRTEAFF. Full variable domain (remainder filled in from reference TRBV29-1 and TRBJ1-1): SAVISQKPSRDICQRGTSLTIQCQVDSQVTMMFWYRQQPGQSLTLIATANQGSEATYESGFVIDKFPISRPNLTFSTLTVSNMSPEDSSIYLCSVLKAPRTEAFFGQGTRLTVV.

The chain has TRBV18 and TRBJ1-1; D gene ambiguous. The germline V and J ends were trimmed by 3 bases and 1 base, with 6 bases remaining between them. Germline V gene lookup returns CDR1 KGHSH and CDR2 LQKENI. The CDR3 totals 13 residues. The CDR3 region is CASSPPRNTEAFF. In DNA, the CDR3 is TGTGCCAGCTCACCCCCCCGGAACACTGAAGCTTTCTTT.

In this sample, this clone turned up once. The CDR3 region is CASRTPGGPYEQYF. Written as DNA, the CDR3 is TGTGCCAGCAGGACCCCAGGGGGACCCTACGAGCAGTACTTC. This chain connects TRBV28 to TRBJ2-7, with 7 bases identical to TRBD1. V dropped 6 bases and J dropped 2; count of bases not matched to a gene: 7. The germline CDR1 and CDR2 sequences are MDHEN and SYDVKM. The CDR3 is made up of 14 amino acids.

This sequence joins TRBV11-2 and TRBJ2-7, with 8 bases aligning to TRBD1. There are 14 residues in the CDR3. The V gene end was trimmed by 5 bases and the J gene end by 3 bases; junction bases not matched to a gene: 6. Germline V gene lookup returns CDR1 SGHAT and CDR2 FQNNGV. CDR3 region: CASSKDRANYEQYF. In nucleotides, the CDR3 is TGTGCCAGCAGCAAGGACAGGGCCAACTACGAGCAGTACTTC.

The J gene is TRBJ2-7, the V gene TRBV7-9, with D unresolved. The germline V gene has CDR1 SEHNR and CDR2 FQNEAQ (reference sequence). This CDR3 comprises 15 residues. The V gene lost 1 base and the J gene lost 0 bases, with 10 bases spanning the gap. In DNA, the CDR3 is TGTGCCAGCAGCTTAGTAGTCGGATTCTCCTACGAGCAGTACTTC. It specifies CASSLVVGFSYEQYF.

This rearrangement joins TRBV4-3 to TRBJ2-7, with TRBD2 matching 8 bases. This CDR3 is 15 amino acids long. Germline values: CDR1 LGHNA, CDR2 YSLEER. Trimming removed 4 bases from V and 1 base from J; junction bases left unmatched: 6. The CDR3 loop reads CASSPSRGASYEQYF. CDR3 nucleotide sequence: TGCGCCAGCAGCCCCTCGCGGGGGGCTTCCTACGAGCAGTACTTC.

The chain has TRBV6-4 and TRBJ1-1; D may be TRBD1 (6 bases). This CDR3 contains 13 residues. The germline gives CDR1 MRHNA, CDR2 SNTAGT. The ends were cut back, 5 bases at V and 5 bases at J, with 12 bases in the middle. The CDR3: CASSPSGETEAFF. The CDR3 DNA follows: TGTGCCAGCAGTCCCTCAGGGGAAACTGAAGCTTTCTTT.

The chain uses TRBV5-6 and TRBJ2-7; 14 nucleotides align to TRBD2. Germline values: CDR1 SGHDT, CDR2 YYEEEE. Losses at the gene ends were 5 bases for V and 3 bases for J; bases not matched to a gene: 7. This CDR3 has 16 residues. The CDR3: CASRGTSGSGGYEQYF. The CDR3 bases are TGTGCCAGCAGGGGGACTAGCGGGAGTGGAGGCTACGAGCAGTACTTC.

This clone was recorded once. The rearrangement joins TRBV7-8 to TRBJ1-2; D unclear. The germline V and J ends were trimmed by 4 bases and 6 bases, with 24 bases remaining between them. CDR3 length: 17 amino acids. Germline CDR1 SGHVS, CDR2 FQNEAQ. For the CDR3, the DNA is TGTGCCAGCAGCTCCCTAAACGACCACTCTACAAGAGATGGCTACACCTTC. Residues: CASSSLNDHSTRDGYTF.